Listed below are T cell receptor beta chains from one sample, sequenced in a study of T cells in Graves' hyperthyroidism and ophthalmopathy. MiXCR, applied by TCRdb to the multiplex PCR reads, yields one record per CDR3 protein. Of roughly 200,000 distinct CDR3 sequences in the sample, 17% were seen once. Source material: blood. These receptors were taken from a woman between 50 and 59 years old with Graves' hyperthyroidism. The conserved cysteine and the conserved F or W are not part of the CDR3 here.

j_call v_call cdr3_aa
TRBJ2-7 TRBV25-1 ASSFWTSGNEQY
TRBJ1-5 TRBV6-1 ASLRAERNQPQH
TRBJ1-5 TRBV10-3 AIRGTGDNQPQH
TRBJ1-2 TRBV12-3/TRBV12-4 ASRRDRALSGYT
TRBJ1-6 TRBV5-1 ASSALLQGVNNSPLH
TRBJ2-5 TRBV30 AWSRGQETQY
TRBJ1-1 TRBV6-2/TRBV6-3 ASSSSGTPMRTEAF
TRBJ1-2 TRBV7-8 ASSLPDRGSYGYT
TRBJ2-3 TRBV29-1 SVAAGGKDTQY
TRBJ1-1 TRBV5-1 ASSIAGTGDTEAF
TRBJ1-1 TRBV7-2 ASTINRGSVTEAF
TRBJ2-3 TRBV19 ASSAIWASGTDTQY